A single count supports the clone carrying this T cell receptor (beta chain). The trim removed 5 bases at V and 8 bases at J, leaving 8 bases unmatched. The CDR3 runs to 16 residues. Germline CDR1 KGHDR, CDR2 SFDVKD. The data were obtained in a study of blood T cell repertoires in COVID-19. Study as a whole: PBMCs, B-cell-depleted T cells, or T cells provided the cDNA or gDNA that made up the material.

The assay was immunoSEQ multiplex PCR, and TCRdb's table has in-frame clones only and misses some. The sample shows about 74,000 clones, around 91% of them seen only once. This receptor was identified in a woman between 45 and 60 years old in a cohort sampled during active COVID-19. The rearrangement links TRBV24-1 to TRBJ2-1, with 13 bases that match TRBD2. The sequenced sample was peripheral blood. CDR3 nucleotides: TGTGCCACCAGTGGAGGACTAGCGGGAGTCAGCGATGAGCAGTTCTTC. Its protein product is CATSGGLAGVSDEQFF.